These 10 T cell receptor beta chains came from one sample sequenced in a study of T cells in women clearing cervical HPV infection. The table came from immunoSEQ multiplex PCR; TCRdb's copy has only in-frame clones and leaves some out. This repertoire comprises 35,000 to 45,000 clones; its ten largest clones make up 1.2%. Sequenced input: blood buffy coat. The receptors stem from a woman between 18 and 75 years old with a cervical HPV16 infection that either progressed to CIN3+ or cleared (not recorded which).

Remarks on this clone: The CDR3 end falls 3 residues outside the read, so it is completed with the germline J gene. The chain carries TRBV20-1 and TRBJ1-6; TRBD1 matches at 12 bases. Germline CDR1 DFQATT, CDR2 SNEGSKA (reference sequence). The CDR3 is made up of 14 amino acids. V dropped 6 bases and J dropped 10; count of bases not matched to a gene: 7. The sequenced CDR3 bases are TGCAGTGCAACCGGGACAGGGGGCAGGTCACCC. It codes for CSATGTGGRSP. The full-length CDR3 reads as CSATGTGGRSPLHF.

The CDR3 loop is CAISESGTAEKLFF. The sequenced CDR3 bases are TGTGCCATCAGTGAGTCAGGGACTGCTGAAAAA. The chain is built from TRBV10-3 and TRBJ1-4; D possibly corresponds to TRBD1 (5 bases). The missing CDR3 end, 3 residues past where the read stops, is filled in from the germline J gene. Trimming removed 0 bases from V and 7 bases from J, with 9 bases in between. CDR1 and CDR2 (germline): ENHRY, SYGVKD. The CDR3 extends over 14 amino acids.

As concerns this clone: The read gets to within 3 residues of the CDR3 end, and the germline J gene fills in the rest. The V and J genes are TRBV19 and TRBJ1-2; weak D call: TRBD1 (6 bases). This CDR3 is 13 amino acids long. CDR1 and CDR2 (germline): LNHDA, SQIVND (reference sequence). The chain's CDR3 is CASSIVKGDTYTF. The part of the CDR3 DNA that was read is TGTGCCAGTAGTATAGTGAAGGGGGATACC.

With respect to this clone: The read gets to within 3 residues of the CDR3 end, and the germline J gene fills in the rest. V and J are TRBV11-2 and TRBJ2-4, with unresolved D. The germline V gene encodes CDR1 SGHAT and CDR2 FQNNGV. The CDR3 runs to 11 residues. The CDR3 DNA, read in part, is TGTGCCAGCAGCCTCTCGGCGGAT. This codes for CASSLSAD. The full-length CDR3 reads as CASSLSADQYF. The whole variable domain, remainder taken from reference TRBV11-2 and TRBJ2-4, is EAGVAQSPRYKIIEKRQSVAFWCNPISGHATLYWYQQILGQGPKLLIQFQNNGVVDDSQLPKDRFSAERLKGVDSTLKIQPAKLEDSAVYLCASSLSADQYFGAGTRLSVL.

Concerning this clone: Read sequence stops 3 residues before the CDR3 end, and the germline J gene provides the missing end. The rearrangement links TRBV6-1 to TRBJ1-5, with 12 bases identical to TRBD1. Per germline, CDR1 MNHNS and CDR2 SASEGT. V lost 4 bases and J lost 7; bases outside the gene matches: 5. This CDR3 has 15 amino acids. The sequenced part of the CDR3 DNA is TGTGCCAGCAGTGTCGGGACAGGGGGCGGCCAGCCC. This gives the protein CASSVGTGGGQP. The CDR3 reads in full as CASSVGTGGGQPQHF.

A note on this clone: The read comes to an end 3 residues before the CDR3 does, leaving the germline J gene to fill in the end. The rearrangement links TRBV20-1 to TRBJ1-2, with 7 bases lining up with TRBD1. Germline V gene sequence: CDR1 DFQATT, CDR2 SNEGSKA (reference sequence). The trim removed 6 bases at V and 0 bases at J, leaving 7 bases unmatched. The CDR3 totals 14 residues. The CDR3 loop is CSALRGQANYGYTF. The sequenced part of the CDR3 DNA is TGCAGTGCGCTGAGGGGGCAAGCTAACTATGGC.

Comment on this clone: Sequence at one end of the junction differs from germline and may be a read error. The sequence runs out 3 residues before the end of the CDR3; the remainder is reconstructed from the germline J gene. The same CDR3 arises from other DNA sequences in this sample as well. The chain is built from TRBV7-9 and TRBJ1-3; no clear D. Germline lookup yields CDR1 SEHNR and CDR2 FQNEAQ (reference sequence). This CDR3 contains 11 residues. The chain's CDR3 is CASSLRHTIYF. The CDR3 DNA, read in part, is TGTGCCAGCAGCCTGAGGCACACA.

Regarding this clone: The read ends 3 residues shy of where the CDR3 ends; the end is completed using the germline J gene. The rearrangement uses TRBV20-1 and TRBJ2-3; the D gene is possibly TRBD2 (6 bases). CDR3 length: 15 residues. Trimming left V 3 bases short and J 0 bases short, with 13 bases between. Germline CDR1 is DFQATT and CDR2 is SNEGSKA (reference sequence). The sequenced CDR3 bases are TGCAGTGCTAGGGGCCAGCGGGTGAGCACAGATACG. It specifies CSARGQRVSTDT. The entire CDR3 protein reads CSARGQRVSTDTQYF.

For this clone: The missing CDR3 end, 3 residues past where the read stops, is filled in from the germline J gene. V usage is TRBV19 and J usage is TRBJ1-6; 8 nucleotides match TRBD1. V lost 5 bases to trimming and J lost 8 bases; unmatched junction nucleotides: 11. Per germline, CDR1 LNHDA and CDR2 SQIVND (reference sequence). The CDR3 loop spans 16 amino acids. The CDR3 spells CASSVRPGQAYSPLHF. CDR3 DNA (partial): TGTGCCAGTAGTGTTCGTCCGGGACAGGCCTATTCACCC.

The part of the CDR3 DNA that was read is TGTGCCAGCAGCCTTTCAGATACG. Protein: CASSLSDT. The full CDR3 is CASSLSDTQYF. The chain has TRBV5-6 and TRBJ2-3; D is ambiguous. The sequence runs out 3 residues before the end of the CDR3; the remainder is reconstructed from the germline J gene. CDR1 is SGHDT, CDR2 YYEEEE, per germline. The CDR3 consists of 11 residues. Trimming pared 4 bases from V and 4 bases from J, leaving 4 bases between.